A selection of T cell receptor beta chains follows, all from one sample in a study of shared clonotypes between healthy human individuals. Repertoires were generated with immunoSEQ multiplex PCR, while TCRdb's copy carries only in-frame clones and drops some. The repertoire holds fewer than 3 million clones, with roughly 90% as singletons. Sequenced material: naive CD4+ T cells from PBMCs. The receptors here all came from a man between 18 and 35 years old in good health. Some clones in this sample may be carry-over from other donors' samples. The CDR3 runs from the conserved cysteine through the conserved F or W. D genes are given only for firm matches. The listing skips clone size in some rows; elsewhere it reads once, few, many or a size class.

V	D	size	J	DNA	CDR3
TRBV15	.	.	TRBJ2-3	TGTGCCACCAGCAGAGATCGTGCAGACTGGTCTTTCACAGATACGCAGTATTTT	CATSRDRADWSFTDTQYF
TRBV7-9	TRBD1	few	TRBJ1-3	TGTGCCAGCAGCTCTGGACAGGGTTTCGGAAACACCATATATTTT	CASSSGQGFGNTIYF
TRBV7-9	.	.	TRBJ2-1	TGTGCCAGCAGCTTACTGCAGCTGGGGGGAAATGAGCAGTTCTTC	CASSLLQLGGNEQFF
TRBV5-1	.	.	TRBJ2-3	TGCGCCAGCAGCTTGTACGGGAGTGGCACAGATACGCAGTATTTT	CASSLYGSGTDTQYF
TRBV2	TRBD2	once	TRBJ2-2	TGTGCCAGTAAGCGGGAGGTAGGCGGGGAGCTGTTTTTT	CASKREVGGELFF
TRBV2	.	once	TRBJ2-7	TGTGCCAGCAGTGAAGACGGACTGGGGGCCTACGAGCAGTACTTC	CASSEDGLGAYEQYF
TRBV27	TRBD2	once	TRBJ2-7	TGTGCCAGCACCCGCGGGGGGTCGGGGTTTACCTACGAGCAGTACTTC	CASTRGGSGFTYEQYF
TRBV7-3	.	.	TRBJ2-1	TGTGCCAGCAGCTTATTCGGACCCTCACACAATGAGCAGTTCTTC	CASSLFGPSHNEQFF
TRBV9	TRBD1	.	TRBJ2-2	TGTGCCAGCAGCGGGCGGACAGGTGACACCGGGGAGCTGTTTTTT	CASSGRTGDTGELFF
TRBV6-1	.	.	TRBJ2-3	TGTGCCAGCAGTGGCGGGACTTGGGGGCTAGCGGATACGCAGTATTTT	CASSGGTWGLADTQYF
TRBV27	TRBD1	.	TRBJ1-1	TGTGCCAGCAGTCAACTACGGACAGGGATGAACACTGAAGCTTTCTTT	CASSQLRTGMNTEAFF
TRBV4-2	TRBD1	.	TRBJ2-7	TGTGCCAGCAGCCAAGTCCGAGGACAGGGTTCCGAGCAGTACTTC	CASSQVRGQGSEQYF
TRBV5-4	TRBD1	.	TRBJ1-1	TGTGCCAGCAGCCTGGGACAGGGGATCACTGAAGCTTTCTTT	CASSLGQGITEAFF
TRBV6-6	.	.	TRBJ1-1	TGTGCCAGCAGGCTAGTTGGGGGAGGGAGAACTGAAGCTTTCTTT	CASRLVGGGRTEAFF
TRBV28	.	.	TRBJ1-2	TGTGCCAGCAGTTTCCCACAGATATCCTATGGCTACACCTTC	CASSFPQISYGYTF
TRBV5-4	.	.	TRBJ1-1	TGTGCCAGCAGCTACATCCCGGGCACTGAAGCTTTCTTT	CASSYIPGTEAFF
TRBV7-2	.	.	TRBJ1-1	TGTGCCAGCAGCTTACAGGACGGGAGGGGCACTGAAGCTTTCTTT	CASSLQDGRGTEAFF
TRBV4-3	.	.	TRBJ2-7	TGCGCCAGCAGCCAAGAAGCGTCCAGGGGAAGTCACGAGCAGTACTTC	CASSQEASRGSHEQYF
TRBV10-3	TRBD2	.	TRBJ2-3	TGTGCCATCAGCCCTAGCGGGAGTTCCGATACGCAGTATTTT	CAISPSGSSDTQYF
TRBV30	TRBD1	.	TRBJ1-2	TGTGCCTGGAGGACGGACAGGGGGTTAGGTGGCTACACCTTC	CAWRTDRGLGGYTF
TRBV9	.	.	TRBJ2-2	TGTGCCAGCAGCCGAAGGGGAGGTGCGTCGAACACCGGGGAGCTGTTTTTT	CASSRRGGASNTGELFF
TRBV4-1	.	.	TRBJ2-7	TGCGCCAGCAGCCAAGAGAAGGCACAGGGTGGGTACGAGCAGTACTTC	CASSQEKAQGGYEQYF
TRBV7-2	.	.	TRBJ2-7	TGTGCCAGCAGCTCGCATCGGACGAGCTCCTACGAGCAGTACTTC	CASSSHRTSSYEQYF
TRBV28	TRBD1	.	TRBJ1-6	TGTGCCAGCAGTCCCGGGACAGTCAACTCACCCCTCCACTTT	CASSPGTVNSPLHF
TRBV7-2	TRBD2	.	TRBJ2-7	TGTGCCAGCAGCTTAGCGCTCGCGGGAGGCTACGAGCAGTACTTC	CASSLALAGGYEQYF
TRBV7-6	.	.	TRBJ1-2	TGTGCCAGCAGCTTATGGGAGGGGGAGGATGGCTACACCTTC	CASSLWEGEDGYTF
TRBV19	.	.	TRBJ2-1	TGTGCCAGTAGGTCGCGGCCGGCCATCCCCTTCAATGAGCAGTTCTTC	CASRSRPAIPFNEQFF
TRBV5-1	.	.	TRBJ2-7	TGCGCCAGCAGCTTCGCGGGGCCCACCTACGAGCAGTACTTC	CASSFAGPTYEQYF
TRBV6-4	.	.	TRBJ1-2	TGTGCCAGCAGCCAGACAGGAGAGGGTGGCTACACCTTC	CASSQTGEGGYTF
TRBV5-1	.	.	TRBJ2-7	TGCGCCAGCAGCTTGGTCGGCAGGACCTACGAGCAGTACTTC	CASSLVGRTYEQYF
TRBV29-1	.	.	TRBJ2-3	TGCAGCGTTGAAGATCCCCTTGGCTCCCTCGCTACAGATACGCAGTATTTT	CSVEDPLGSLATDTQYF
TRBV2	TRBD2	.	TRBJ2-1	TGTGCCAGCAAGGGACTAGTGACGTACAATGAGCAGTTCTTC	CASKGLVTYNEQFF
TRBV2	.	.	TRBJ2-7	TGTGCCAGCAGTTCCCTAGGGGTAGGATACGAGCAGTACTTC	CASSSLGVGYEQYF
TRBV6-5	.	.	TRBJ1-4	TGTGCCAGCAGTTACTCTTGGACCACTGTTAATGAAAAACTGTTTTTT	CASSYSWTTVNEKLFF
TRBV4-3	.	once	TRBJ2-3	TGCGCCAGCAGCCAAGCAGAGGCGACACTTACGCAGTATTTT	CASSQAEATLTQYF
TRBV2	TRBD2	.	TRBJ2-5	TGTGCCAGCGGGGTCCTAACTAGCGGGATTGTCCCTAACCAGTACTTC	CASGVLTSGIVPNQYF
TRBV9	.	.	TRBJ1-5	TGTGCCAGCAGCGTGCACCCTAATCAGCCCCAGCATTTT	CASSVHPNQPQHF
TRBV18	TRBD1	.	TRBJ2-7	TGTGCCAGCTCACCAAACTTCCGACGACAGGGAACAACATACGAGCAGTACTTC	CASSPNFRRQGTTYEQYF
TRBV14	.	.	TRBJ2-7	TGTGCCAGCAGCCAGTCCAGGGGCATCGGGGAGCAGTACTTC	CASSQSRGIGEQYF
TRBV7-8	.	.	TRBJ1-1	TGTGCCAGCAGCAACACAGGAGCCAACACTGAAGCTTTCTTT	CASSNTGANTEAFF
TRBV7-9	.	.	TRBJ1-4	TGTGCCAGCAGCCCGGGTGCAACTAATGAAAAACTGTTTTTT	CASSPGATNEKLFF
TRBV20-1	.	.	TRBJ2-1	TGCAGTGCCTGGGCCAGAGAGCAGTTCTTC	CSAWAREQFF
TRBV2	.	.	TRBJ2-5	TGTGCCAGCAGGCTGGAGAAAGAGACCCAGTACTTC	CASRLEKETQYF
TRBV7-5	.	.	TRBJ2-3	TGTGTCAGAAGCCCCTCGGGGTCTGCGGTCGGGGATACGCAGTATTTT	CVRSPSGSAVGDTQYF
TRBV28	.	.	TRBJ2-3	TGTGCCAGCAGGTACCCCAACACAGATACGCAGTATTTT	CASRYPNTDTQYF
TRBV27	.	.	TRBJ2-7	TGTGCCAGCAGTTTGGGGCGGGGGCCATTCTACGAGCAGTACTTC	CASSLGRGPFYEQYF
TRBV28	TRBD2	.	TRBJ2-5	TGTGCCAGCAGCCCTCGGGGTAGCGGGAGTATTCAGACCCAGTACTTC	CASSPRGSGSIQTQYF
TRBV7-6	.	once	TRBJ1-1	TGTGCCAGCAGCTTAGGCAGGGGCGACACTGAAGCTTTCTTT	CASSLGRGDTEAFF
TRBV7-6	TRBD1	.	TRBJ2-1	TGTGCCAGCAGCTCCCGGGGACAGGGAGGTAATGAGCAGTTCTTC	CASSSRGQGGNEQFF
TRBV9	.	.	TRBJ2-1	TGTGCCAGCGCCAGACAGGTAGCCAATGAGCAGTTCTTC	CASARQVANEQFF
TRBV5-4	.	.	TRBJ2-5	TGTGCCAGCAGCTTGGGGGGGCGGGAGACCCAGTACTTC	CASSLGGRETQYF
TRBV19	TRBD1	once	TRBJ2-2	TGTGCCAGTAGTCCAAGGGACAGAAACACCGGGGAGCTGTTTTTT	CASSPRDRNTGELFF
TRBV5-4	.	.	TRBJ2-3	TGTGCCAGCAGCTTAGACACGCTATCAGATACGCAGTATTTT	CASSLDTLSDTQYF
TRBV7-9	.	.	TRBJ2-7	TGTGCCAGCAGCCCTTCGGGACTGCGAACCTACGAGCAGTACTTC	CASSPSGLRTYEQYF
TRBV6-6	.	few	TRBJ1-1	TGTGCCAGCAGTTACTCGATCGGGCAGGACACTGAAGCTTTCTTT	CASSYSIGQDTEAFF
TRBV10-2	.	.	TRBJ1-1	TGCGCCAGCGCACGCCCCCCTACGGACCTATCCTTGAACACTGAAGCTTTCTTT	CASARPPTDLSLNTEAFF
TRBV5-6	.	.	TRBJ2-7	TGTGCCAGCAGCTTGGCAATTGCGGGGCCCTACGAGCAGTACTTC	CASSLAIAGPYEQYF
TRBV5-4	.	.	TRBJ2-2	TGTGCCTTCAATAGTGGCTCGAACACCGGGGAGCTGTTTTTT	CAFNSGSNTGELFF
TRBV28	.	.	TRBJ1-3	TGTGCCAGCAGTCCCCCCCAGGGGACTGGAAACACCATATATTTT	CASSPPQGTGNTIYF